One TCR beta chain is described in this entry. This sample stems from a study of shared clonotypes between healthy human individuals. Only in-frame clones appear in the TCRdb table, and some are missing; sequencing was by immunoSEQ multiplex PCR. The repertoire holds fewer than 3 million clones, with 85% to 95% as singletons. The CDR3 runs to 16 residues. The V gene's germline CDR1 is SGDLS and CDR2 YYNGEE. The J segment lost 4 bases and the V segment lost 10 bases, leaving 8 bases of the junction unmatched. This TCR came from a man aged 18 to 30 in good health. Some clones in this sample may be carry-over from other donors' samples. The chain is built from TRBV9 and TRBJ2-1, with 16 bases lining up with TRBD2. Sequenced: naive CD4+ T cells from PBMCs. Documented subset: CD45RA+ positively selected. Written as DNA, the CDR3 is TGTGCCGGGAACCCGGGACTAGCGGGAGGGTACAATGAGCAGTTCTTC. This codes for CAGNPGLAGGYNEQFF.